By share of the sample, the clone carrying this T cell receptor beta chain is medium-sized (0.01 to 0.1%). Its antigen is as yet unknown. The entry originates in a study of lung T cells in sarcoidosis with Löfgren's syndrome. MiXCR was run by TCRdb on the reads, yielding one entry per CDR3 protein. The sample contains 250 to 300 distinct CDR3 sequences, about 25% of which appear only once. Points from the study as a whole: Multiple Löfgren's syndrome patients reportedly shared TRAV12-1 and TRBV2 CDR3 motifs, suggesting public CD4+ TCRs. Recognition of an unidentified sarcoidosis antigen was only suggested.

Trimming took 4 bases from V and 1 from J, leaving 15 bases between them. Germline loops: CDR1 SGHDT, CDR2 YYEEEE. CDR3 size: 15 residues. The sample taken for sequencing was CD4+ T cells from bronchoalveolar lavage. This clonotype was obtained from a human donor with sarcoidosis (Löfgren's syndrome or another form), or a control subject (not recorded which). The chain recombines TRBV5-6 with TRBJ2-7; D possibly corresponds to TRBD1 (5 bases). CDR3 DNA: TGTGCCAGCAGCGGCGCCAGGGAATGGTCCTACGAGCAGTACTTC. This encodes CASSGAREWSYEQYF.